The 16 T cell receptor beta chains below all came from one sample that was sequenced in a study of T cells in localized non-small cell lung cancer. TCRdb's copy holds only in-frame clones and misses some; the assay was immunoSEQ multiplex PCR. The profile shows approximately 37,000 clones, more than 85% of them singletons. The sample consisted of peripheral blood, taken before any cancer treatment. These receptors were obtained from a man aged 18 to 50 with stage I lung adenocarcinoma.

The chain recombines TRBV25-1 with TRBJ2-3, with D unresolved. Germline V lookup: CDR1 MGHDK, CDR2 SYGVNS. V lost 0 bases and J lost 4, with 14 bases in between. The CDR3 totals 16 residues. Here the CDR3 reads CASSEYRSSPADTQYF. The DNA for the CDR3 is TGTGCCAGCAGTGAATACAGGTCCTCCCCGGCAGATACGCAGTATTTT.

The chain links TRBV18 to TRBJ1-3; D possibly corresponds to TRBD1 (5 bases). From germline, CDR1 is KGHSH and CDR2 LQKENI. V shed 2 bases and J shed 0 bases, with 14 bases lying between them. The CDR3 totals 17 residues. Here the CDR3 reads CASSPAGTWASGNTIYF. DNA of the CDR3: TGTGCCAGCTCACCAGCGGGGACGTGGGCCTCTGGAAACACCATATATTTT.

The chain employs TRBV12-5 and TRBJ2-3; 8 nucleotides agree with TRBD2. The germline V gene has CDR1 LGHNT and CDR2 FRNRAP. Germline trimming cut 3 bases from V and 6 bases from J; bases unmatched to any gene: 11. This CDR3 has 16 residues. CDR3 bases: TGTGCTAGTGGTTTTTTCCGGGGGGGTGGTGTGGATACGCAGTATTTT. Amino acid sequence: CASGFFRGGGVDTQYF.

The V and J genes are TRBV30 and TRBJ1-6; a weak D match, TRBD1 (5 bases). The V and J ends lost 0 bases and 7 bases respectively, with 13 bases between them. The CDR3 runs 15 residues. Germline CDR1 and CDR2: GTSNPN and SVGIG (reference sequence). The CDR3 sequence: CAWSVLKGWNSPLHF. The CDR3 DNA reads as TGTGCCTGGAGTGTACTAAAGGGGTGGAATTCACCCCTCCACTTT.

The V gene is TRBV4-2, the J gene TRBJ2-3; 10 bases are a match to TRBD2. The V segment lost 0 bases and the J segment 5 bases; nucleotides outside the gene matches: 11. This CDR3 spans 18 amino acids. Germline CDR1 reads LGHNA; CDR2 reads YNFKEQ. The CDR3 nucleotides read TGTGCCAGCAGCCAAGATCTGGGGGCTAGCGGGGGACGAGATACGCAGTATTTT. It codes for CASSQDLGASGGRDTQYF.

The chain employs TRBV5-4 and TRBJ2-7, with D maybe TRBD1 (7 bases). CDR1 and CDR2 from the germline V gene are SGHNT and YYREEE (reference sequence). The V end lost 1 base, the J end lost 2 bases, and 19 bases lay between the germline ends. The CDR3 runs 17 residues. Here the CDR3 DNA reads TGTGCCAGCAGCTTGATGGAGGGTCGTACAGGGGCCTACGAGCAGTACTTC. As protein: CASSLMEGRTGAYEQYF.

In this sample, this clone turned up once. The chain combines TRBV18 with TRBJ1-6; D might be TRBD1 (6 bases). The germline V and J ends were trimmed by 5 bases and 5 bases, with 19 bases remaining between them. CDR1 is KGHSH and CDR2 is LQKENI in the germline V gene. The CDR3 totals 17 residues. CDR3 amino acids: CASSEQTGTMNNSPLHF. The CDR3 nucleotides are TGTGCCAGCTCAGAACAAACCGGGACAATGAATAATTCACCCCTCCACTTT.

As DNA, the CDR3 is TGCAGCGTCGGGACAGGGGCAGAGACCCAGTACTTC. It translates to CSVGTGAETQYF. The genes are TRBV29-1 and TRBJ2-5; TRBD1 agrees at 10 bases. From germline, CDR1 is SQVTM and CDR2 ANQGSEA. Losses at the gene ends were 6 bases for V and 4 bases for J; bases not matched to a gene: 2. This CDR3 has 12 residues.

In this sample, this clone turned up once. V usage is TRBV6-5 and J usage is TRBJ2-3; a possible D gene is TRBD1 (5 bases). Trimming removed 4 bases at V and 4 bases at J, with 12 bases between. The CDR3 consists of 14 residues. Germline V CDR1 and CDR2: MNHEY, SVGAGI. Here the CDR3 reads CASSLGRWSDTQYF. The CDR3 DNA reads as TGTGCCAGCAGTTTGGGGCGGTGGTCAGATACGCAGTATTTT.

V gene TRBV29-1 combines with J gene TRBJ2-7; no clear D. The CDR3 is 11 amino acids. Germline CDR1 SQVTM, CDR2 ANQGSEA. V gave up 4 bases and J gave up 2 bases, with 6 bases separating them. DNA of the CDR3: TGCAGCGTTGGGGCAGCCTACGAGCAGTACTTC. Amino acids: CSVGAAYEQYF.

This clone appeared once. The chain joins TRBV27 to TRBJ2-1, with 8 bases that match TRBD2. Germline values: CDR1 MNHEY, CDR2 SMNVEV (reference sequence). The CDR3 loop spans 17 amino acids. V was pared by 3 bases and J by 7 bases, with 14 bases of the junction left unmatched. CDR3 protein: CASSFGRGVPSLNEQFF. CDR3 bases: TGTGCCAGCAGTTTTGGGCGGGGGGTGCCCTCTTTGAATGAGCAGTTCTTC.

The count of this clone is one. The V call is TRBV7-2, the J call TRBJ2-7, with D possibly matching TRBD2 (5 bases). Germline CDR1 is SGHTA and CDR2 is FQGNSA. This CDR3 contains 13 residues. Trimming shortened V by 2 bases and J by 1 base, and 6 bases separated the two germline ends. CDR3 in amino acids: CASSLRDSYEQYF. In DNA form, the CDR3 reads TGTGCCAGCAGCTTACGGGATTCCTACGAGCAGTACTTC.

The chain has TRBV5-1 and TRBJ2-1, with D unclear. Germline V gene data show CDR1 as SGHRS and CDR2 as YFSETQ. Trimming left V 0 bases short and J 3 bases short, with 10 bases between. The CDR3 has 15 residues. CDR3 region: CASSLATPFYNEQFF. For the CDR3, the DNA is TGCGCCAGCAGCTTGGCAACACCGTTCTACAATGAGCAGTTCTTC.

This clone has only one observation. The chain couples TRBV2 to TRBJ1-1; 12 bases agree with TRBD1. V lost 5 bases and J lost 1; bases outside the gene matches: 5. Looked up from germline, CDR1 is SNHLY and CDR2 is FYNNEI. The CDR3 totals 16 residues. Here the CDR3 reads CASSTGTGGANTEAFF. DNA for the CDR3: TGTGCCAGCAGTACCGGGACAGGGGGCGCGAACACTGAAGCTTTCTTT.

V usage is TRBV7-9 and J usage is TRBJ2-5; 9 bases are a match to TRBD1. The CDR3 sequence is 15 residues long. The ends lost 6 bases at V and 4 bases at J; junction bases unmatched: 9. Germline CDR1 is SEHNR and CDR2 is FQNEAQ (reference sequence). CDR3: CASRQDRGSGETQYF. In DNA, the CDR3 is TGTGCCAGCAGACAGGACAGGGGTAGCGGAGAGACCCAGTACTTC. The whole variable domain, remainder taken from reference TRBV7-9 and TRBJ2-5, is DTGVSQNPRHKITKRGQNVTFRCDPISEHNRLYWYRQTLGQGPEFLTYFQNEAQLEKSRLLSDRFSAERPKGSFSTLEIQRTEQGDSAMYLCASRQDRGSGETQYFGPGTRLLVL.

The chain links TRBV7-9 to TRBJ2-7; TRBD1 agrees at 10 bases. CDR1 SEHNR and CDR2 FQNEAQ come from the germline V gene (reference sequence). V was pared by 5 bases and J by 3 bases, with 4 bases of the junction left unmatched. The CDR3 is 14 residues long. As DNA, the CDR3 is TGTGCCAGCAGCCTCGGGACAGGGGTCTACGAGCAGTACTTC. Translation gives CASSLGTGVYEQYF.